The T cell receptor beta chain described here comes from a study of T cells in Graves' hyperthyroidism and ophthalmopathy. Using RNA transcripts as the source, TCR beta CDR3 regions were amplified. The HTBI set primed first-round TCR CDR3 RT-PCR. From the multiplex PCR reads, TCRdb called clonotypes with MiXCR, one entry per CDR3 protein. The sample contains fewer than 600,000 distinct CDR3 sequences, 13% to 15% of which appear only once. This clonotype was observed at least ten times. Clinical symptoms, serum thyroxine, TRAb, thyroid ultrasound and orbital computed tomography informed diagnoses. The V and J ends lost 4 bases and 8 bases, in that order; junction bases with no gene match: 5. This CDR3 is 14 amino acids long.

The sequence derives from a woman aged 18-35 years with Graves' hyperthyroidism. The V and J genes are TRBV12-3 or TRBV12-4 and TRBJ2-1; TRBD1 matches 10 bases. Sequencing was carried out using blood. The CDR3 region has the DNA TGTGCCAGCAGTTCCGGGACAGGGGCGTATGAGCAGTTCTTC. Protein product: CASSSGTGAYEQFF.